This entry lists 10 T cell receptor beta chains sequenced from one sample in a study of regulatory T cells in long-lasting Graves disease (dated by TCRdb to the early 2020s). The time point tag for this specimen amounts to: newly diagnosed GD, antithyroid drugs for less than 3 months. For both TCR sequencing and RNA sequencing, RNA was extracted from PBMCs using TRIzol. The library was produced with multiplex PCR. The data were produced on an Illumina HiSeq 4000. To build TCR beta libraries, CDR3 regions were amplified by Arm-PCR using iRepertoire HTBI primers. TCRdb trimmed public reads at Q25 via fastp, called clones via MiXCR and kept in-frame beta chains. When rows share a CDR3 protein, they turn into one entry using the most common DNA and genes. This sample gives hundreds of thousands of distinct CDR3 sequences in total; roughly 15% of them show up just once. The ten largest clonotypes hold about 18% of the sample.

These data also featured in a second study, about T cells in Graves' hyperthyroidism and ophthalmopathy.

Sequenced material: peripheral blood mononuclear cells (PBMCs), taken at new diagnosis, from a patient treated with antithyroid drugs. These receptors came from a woman younger than 45 with Graves disease. Donor details come from another sample of the same person, matched by shared clones.

Only a few counts were recorded for this clonotype. Written as DNA, the CDR3 is TGCAGTGCAGGGACAGGGATCGGTGGCTACACCTTC. It translates to CSAGTGIGGYTF. The V gene is TRBV20-1, the J gene TRBJ1-2, with 9 bases fitting TRBD1. Losses at the gene ends were 6 bases for V and 7 bases for J; bases not matched to a gene: 6. This CDR3 comprises 12 residues. Per germline, CDR1 DFQATT and CDR2 SNEGSKA (reference sequence).

V gene TRBV19 combines with J gene TRBJ1-2; 8 bases are a match to TRBD1. Germline-derived CDR1 and CDR2 are LNHDA and SQIVND (reference sequence). The CDR3 has 14 residues. The J segment lost 6 bases and the V segment lost 6 bases, leaving 9 bases of the junction unmatched. CDR3 sequence reads: CASRRTGNENGYTF. DNA of the CDR3: TGTGCCAGTAGAAGGACAGGGAATGAAAATGGCTACACCTTC.

Many counts were recorded for this clonotype. This sequence joins TRBV5-1 and TRBJ2-3, with D perhaps TRBD1 (5 bases). Germline loops: CDR1 SGHRS, CDR2 YFSETQ. The CDR3 is 14 amino acids. V was clipped by 0 bases and J by 3 bases, with 8 bases between them. The CDR3 loop is CASSLGQTTDTQYF. In DNA, the CDR3 is TGCGCCAGCAGCTTGGGACAGACTACAGATACGCAGTATTTT.

This chain joins TRBV28 and TRBJ1-2; maybe TRBD1 (6 bases). CDR1 MDHEN and CDR2 SYDVKM come from the germline V gene. The CDR3 extends over 14 amino acids. V gave up 6 bases and J gave up 2 bases, with 13 bases separating them. CDR3 loop: CASRYTGTNYGYTF. CDR3 in DNA: TGTGCCAGCAGATACACAGGGACCAACTATGGCTACACCTTC.

To note about this clonotype: This likely comes from a read error, as the CDR3 has no conserved phenylalanine or tryptophan at its end. The chain has TRBV11-3 and TRBJ1-1; no clear D gene. Looked up from germline, CDR1 is SGHNT and CDR2 is YENEEA. V lost 2 bases, J lost 2 bases, and 6 bases lay in between. The CDR3 is made up of 13 amino acids. The CDR3 DNA reads as TGTGCCAGCAGCTTAACGGTAAACACTGAAGCTTTCTCT. Its translation: CASSLTVNTEAFS.

Ten or more counts support this clonotype. The chain has TRBV11-3 and TRBJ2-1; no firm D call. CDR3 length: 15 amino acids. The V end lost 5 bases, the J end lost 2 bases, and 13 bases lay between the germline ends. Germline CDR1 reads SGHNT; CDR2 reads YENEEA. In nucleotides, the CDR3 is TGTGCCAGCAGCCTAAGTGGCTTCGCCTACAATGAGCAGTTCTTC. As protein: CASSLSGFAYNEQFF.

This clonotype occurred many times. The rearrangement joins TRBV2 to TRBJ2-1; 9 nucleotides align to TRBD2. The trim removed 3 bases at V and 7 bases at J, leaving 7 bases unmatched. The CDR3 runs to 15 residues. Per the germline V gene, CDR1 is SNHLY and CDR2 is FYNNEI. CDR3 protein: CASSDAAGGRNEQFF. CDR3 DNA sequence: TGTGCCAGCAGTGATGCGGCGGGAGGGCGAAATGAGCAGTTCTTC.

This clonotype occurred a few times. The gene calls are TRBV6-2 or TRBV6-3 and TRBJ2-1, with D tentatively TRBD1 or TRBD2 (5 bases each). Trimming took off 8 bases at V and 1 base at J, with 15 bases between the two ends. In germline, CDR1 is MNHEY, CDR2 SVGEGT. The length of the CDR3 is 15 residues. CDR3 coding DNA: TGTGCCAGCTCTGAGGGGAAGGGTTCCTACAATGAGCAGTTCTTC. It encodes CASSEGKGSYNEQFF.

This clonotype was counted ten times or more. This chain uses TRBV6-2 or TRBV6-3 with TRBJ2-7; D possibly corresponds to TRBD1 (5 bases). The V end lost 0 bases, the J end lost 2 bases, and 11 bases lay between the germline ends. This CDR3 has 15 amino acids. Germline assignment: CDR1 MNHEY and CDR2 SVGEGT. CDR3 sequence (DNA): TGTGCCAGCAGTTACTCGAGTACAGGTCCCTACGAGCAGTACTTC. Translation gives CASSYSSTGPYEQYF.

This clonotype was detected many times. This rearrangement joins TRBV24-1 to TRBJ2-1, with TRBD2 matching over 15 bases. The CDR3 consists of 17 residues. The junction had 14 bases not matched to a gene; V was cut back by 9 bases and J by 9 bases. Looked up from germline, CDR1 is KGHDR and CDR2 is SFDVKD. The CDR3 DNA is TGTGCCACCGGGACTAGCGGGAGGCCCACTCCCGGCTCTGAGCAGTTCTTC. Its protein is CATGTSGRPTPGSEQFF.